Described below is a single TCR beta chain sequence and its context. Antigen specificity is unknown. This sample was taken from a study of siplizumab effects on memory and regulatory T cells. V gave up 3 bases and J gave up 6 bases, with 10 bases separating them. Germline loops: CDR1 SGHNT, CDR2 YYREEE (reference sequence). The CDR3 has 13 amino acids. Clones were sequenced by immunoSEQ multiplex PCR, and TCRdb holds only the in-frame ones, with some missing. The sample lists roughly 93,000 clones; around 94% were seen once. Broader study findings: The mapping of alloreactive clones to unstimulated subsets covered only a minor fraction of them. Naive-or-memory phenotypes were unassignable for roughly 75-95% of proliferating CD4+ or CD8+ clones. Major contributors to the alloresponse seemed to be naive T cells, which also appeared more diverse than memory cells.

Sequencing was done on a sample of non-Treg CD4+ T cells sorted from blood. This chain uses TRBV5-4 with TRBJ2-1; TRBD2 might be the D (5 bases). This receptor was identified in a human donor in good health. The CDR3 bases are TGTGCCAGCAGCTACCCAACTAGCAATGAGCAGTTCTTC. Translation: CASSYPTSNEQFF.